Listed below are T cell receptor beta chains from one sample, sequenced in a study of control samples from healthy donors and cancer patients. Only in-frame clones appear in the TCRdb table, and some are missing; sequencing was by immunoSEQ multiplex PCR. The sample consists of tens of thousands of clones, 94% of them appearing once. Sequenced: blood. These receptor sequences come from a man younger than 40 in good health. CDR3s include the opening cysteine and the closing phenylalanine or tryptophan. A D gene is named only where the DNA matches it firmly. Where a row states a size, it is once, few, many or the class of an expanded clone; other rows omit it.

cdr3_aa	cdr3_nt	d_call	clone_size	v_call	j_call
CASSGDLAGHPSTYNEQFF	TGTGCCAGCAGCGGAGACCTAGCGGGCCACCCGAGCACCTACAATGAGCAGTTCTTC	TRBD2	-	TRBV3-1/TRBV3-2	TRBJ2-1
CASSFGEEGQSYEQYF	TGTGCCAGCAGCTTTGGAGAAGAGGGCCAATCCTACGAGCAGTACTTC	-	-	TRBV11-1	TRBJ2-7
CASSLRDFSLNTGELFF	TGTGCCAGCAGTTTACGGGACTTCAGCCTGAACACCGGGGAGCTGTTTTTT	-	-	TRBV28	TRBJ2-2
CASSLGLGGAETQYF	TGTGCCAGCAGCTTGGGGTTGGGGGGAGCAGAGACCCAGTACTTC	-	-	TRBV5-6	TRBJ2-5
CASSPPGQGGGETQYF	TGTGCCAGCAGCCCTCCGGGACAGGGGGGGGGAGAGACCCAGTACTTC	-	-	TRBV21-1	TRBJ2-5
CASSPAQITGNTIYF	TGTGCCAGCTCACCAGCGCAGATCACTGGAAACACCATATATTTT	-	-	TRBV18	TRBJ1-3
CATVGAYEQYF	TGTGCCACCGTGGGGGCCTACGAGCAGTACTTC	-	-	TRBV27	TRBJ2-7
CASRSTLQGAREQYF	TGTGCCAGCAGATCGACCCTGCAGGGGGCTCGCGAGCAGTACTTC	TRBD1	-	TRBV11-2	TRBJ2-7
CASSVATGTASVPEAFF	TGTGCCAGCAGCGTAGCTACAGGGACAGCGTCTGTCCCTGAAGCTTTCTTT	TRBD1	-	TRBV9	TRBJ1-1
CASSLTGREQYF	TGTGCCAGCTCATTGACAGGGCGCGAGCAGTACTTC	TRBD1	-	TRBV18	TRBJ2-7
CASSFRQGVSYGYTF	TGTGCCAGCAGTTTCCGTCAGGGGGTCTCCTATGGCTACACCTTC	TRBD1	few	TRBV28	TRBJ1-2
CASSRNYGYTF	TGTGCCAGTAGTCGAAACTATGGCTACACCTTC	-	-	TRBV19	TRBJ1-2
CAIVTETYEQYF	TGTGCCATTGTGACGGAAACCTACGAGCAGTACTTC	-	-	TRBV10-3	TRBJ2-7
CASGSLDEQYF	TGTGCCAGCGGGAGCTTGGACGAGCAGTACTTC	-	once	TRBV5-4	TRBJ2-7
CASSTGQGAANEKLFF	TGTGCCAGCTCAACGGGACAGGGGGCAGCTAATGAAAAACTGTTTTTT	TRBD1	-	TRBV18	TRBJ1-4
CASSHRLAVIQETQYF	TGTGCCAGCAGCCACCGGCTAGCGGTGATTCAAGAGACCCAGTACTTC	TRBD2	-	TRBV3-1/TRBV3-2	TRBJ2-5
CATSGQGANTEAFF	TGTGCCACCAGTGGGCAGGGGGCGAACACTGAAGCTTTCTTT	TRBD1	-	TRBV24-1	TRBJ1-1
CASSLIGGEVGNYGYTF	TGTGCCAGCAGCTTAATCGGGGGCGAAGTCGGGAACTATGGCTACACCTTC	-	-	TRBV7-3	TRBJ1-2
CATSDRTENEKLFF	TGTGCCACCAGTGACCGGACAGAAAATGAAAAACTGTTTTTT	-	-	TRBV24-1	TRBJ1-4
CASSWGEGTQYF	TGTGCCAGCAGTTGGGGAGAGGGAACGCAGTATTTT	-	-	TRBV7-9	TRBJ2-3
CASSSPTGPGIQYF	TGTGCCAGCAGCTCGCCGACTGGCCCCGGGATTCAGTACTTC	-	once	TRBV7-2	TRBJ2-4
CASSGQGTNEKLFF	TGTGCCAGCAGTGGACAGGGTACTAATGAAAAACTGTTTTTT	TRBD1	-	TRBV2	TRBJ1-4
CASSVDTADRGNTIYF	TGTGCCAGCAGCGTAGACACGGCAGACCGGGGAAACACCATATATTTT	-	-	TRBV9	TRBJ1-3
CASSSQGQVSPLHF	TGTGCCAGCAGTTCGCAGGGTCAGGTTTCACCCCTCCACTTT	-	-	TRBV6-5	TRBJ1-6
CASSVQGTVNTEAFF	TGTGCCAGCAGCGTACAAGGGACAGTGAACACTGAAGCTTTCTTT	TRBD1	-	TRBV9	TRBJ1-1
CASSLSTGTYQPQHF	TGTGCCAGCAGTTTAAGCACAGGGACTTATCAGCCCCAGCATTTT	-	few	TRBV28	TRBJ1-5
CASSVGGGYTGELFF	TGTGCCAGCAGCGTGGGCGGGGGATACACCGGGGAGCTGTTTTTT	TRBD2	-	TRBV9	TRBJ2-2
CASRLQGGVFYGYTF	TGTGCCAGCAGACTACAGGGTGGGGTCTTCTATGGCTACACCTTC	-	once	TRBV6-5	TRBJ1-2